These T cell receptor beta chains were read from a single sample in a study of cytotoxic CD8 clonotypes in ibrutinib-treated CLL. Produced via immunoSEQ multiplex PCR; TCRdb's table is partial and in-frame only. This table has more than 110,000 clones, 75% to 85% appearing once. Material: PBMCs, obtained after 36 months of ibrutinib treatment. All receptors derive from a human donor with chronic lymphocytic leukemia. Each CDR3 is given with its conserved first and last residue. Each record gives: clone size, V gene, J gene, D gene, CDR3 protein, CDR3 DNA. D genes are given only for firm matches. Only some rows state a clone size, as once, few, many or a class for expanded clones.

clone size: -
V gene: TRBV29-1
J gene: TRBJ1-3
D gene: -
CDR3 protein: CSVELPLGTIYF
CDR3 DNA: TGCAGCGTTGAACTTCCCCTGGGCACCATATATTTT

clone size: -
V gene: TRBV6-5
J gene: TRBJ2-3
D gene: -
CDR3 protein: CASRAGGDTQYF
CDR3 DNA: TGTGCCAGCAGAGCTGGGGGAGATACGCAGTATTTT

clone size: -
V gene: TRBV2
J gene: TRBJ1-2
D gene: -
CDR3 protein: CASITNYGYTF
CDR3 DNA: TGTGCCAGCATCACAAACTATGGCTACACCTTC

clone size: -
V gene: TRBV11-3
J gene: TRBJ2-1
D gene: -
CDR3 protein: CASSLGDWYSNEQFF
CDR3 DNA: TGTGCCAGCAGCTTAGGAGACTGGTATAGCAATGAGCAGTTCTTC

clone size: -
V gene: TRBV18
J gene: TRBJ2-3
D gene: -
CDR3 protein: CASSPGGDTQYF
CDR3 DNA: TGTGCCAGCTCACCGGGGGGAGATACGCAGTATTTT

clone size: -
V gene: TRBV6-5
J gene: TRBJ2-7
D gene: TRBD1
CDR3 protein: CASTPRTGGFEQYF
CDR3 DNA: TGTGCCAGCACCCCTAGGACAGGGGGATTCGAGCAGTACTTC

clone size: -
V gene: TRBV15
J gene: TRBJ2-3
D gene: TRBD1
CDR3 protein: CATSRDSTGGITSTDTQYF
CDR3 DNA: TGTGCCACCAGCAGAGATTCGACAGGGGGCATTACTAGCACAGATACGCAGTATTTT

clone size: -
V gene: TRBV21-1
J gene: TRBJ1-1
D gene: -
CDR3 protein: CASSNWGLGEDTEAFF
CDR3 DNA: TGTGCCAGCAGCAACTGGGGGCTGGGAGAGGACACTGAAGCTTTCTTT

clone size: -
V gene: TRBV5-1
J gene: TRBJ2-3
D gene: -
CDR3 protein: CASSLASDADTQYF
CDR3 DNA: TGCGCCAGCAGCTTGGCTAGTGACGCAGATACGCAGTATTTT

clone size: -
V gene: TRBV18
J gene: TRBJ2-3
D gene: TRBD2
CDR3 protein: CASSSGLAQDTQYF
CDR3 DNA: TGTGCCAGCTCATCCGGACTAGCACAAGATACGCAGTATTTT

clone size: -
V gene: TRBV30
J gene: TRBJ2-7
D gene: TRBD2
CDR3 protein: CAWSSREGHSYEQYF
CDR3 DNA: TGTGCCTGGAGTTCTCGGGAGGGCCATTCCTACGAGCAGTACTTC

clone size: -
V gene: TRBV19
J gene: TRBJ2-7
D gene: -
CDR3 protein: CASSISEYEQYF
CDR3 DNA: TGTGCCAGTAGTATCTCGGAATACGAGCAGTACTTC

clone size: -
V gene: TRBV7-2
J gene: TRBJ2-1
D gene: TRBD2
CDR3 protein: CASSGGTSYSYNEQFF
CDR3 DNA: TGTGCCAGCAGCGGGGGGACTAGCTACTCCTACAATGAGCAGTTCTTC

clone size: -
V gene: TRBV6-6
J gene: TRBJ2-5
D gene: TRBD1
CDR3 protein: CASSSIRGFQETQYF
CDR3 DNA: TGTGCCAGCAGTTCCATCAGGGGGTTTCAAGAGACCCAGTACTTC

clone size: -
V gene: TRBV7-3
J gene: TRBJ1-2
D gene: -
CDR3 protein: CASSSVTGYGYTF
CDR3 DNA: TGTGCCAGCAGCTCCGTGACAGGCTATGGCTACACCTTC

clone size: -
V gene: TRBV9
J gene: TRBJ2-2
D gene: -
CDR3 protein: CASSVETGWELFF
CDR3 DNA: TGTGCCAGCAGCGTAGAAACTGGCTGGGAGCTGTTTTTT

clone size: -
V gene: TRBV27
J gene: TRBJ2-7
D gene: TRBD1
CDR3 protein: CASSEREGTGDDEQYF
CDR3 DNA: TGTGCCAGCAGTGAACGTGAAGGGACAGGGGACGACGAGCAGTACTTC

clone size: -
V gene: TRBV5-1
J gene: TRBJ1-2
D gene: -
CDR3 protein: CASSLGRTYGYTF
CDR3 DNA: TGCGCCAGCAGCTTGGGCAGGACCTATGGCTACACCTTC

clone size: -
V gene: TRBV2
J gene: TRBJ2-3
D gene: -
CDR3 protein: CASVPGASSTDTQYF
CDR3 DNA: TGTGCCAGCGTTCCGGGGGCCTCTAGCACAGATACGCAGTATTTT

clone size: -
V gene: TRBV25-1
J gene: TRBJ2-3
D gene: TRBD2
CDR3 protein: CASSTISGGPYTDTQYF
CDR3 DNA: TGTGCCAGCAGTACGATTAGCGGGGGACCTTACACAGATACGCAGTATTTT

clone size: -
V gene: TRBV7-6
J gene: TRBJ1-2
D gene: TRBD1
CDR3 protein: CASSLEDRGYGYTF
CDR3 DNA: TGTGCCAGCAGCTTAGAAGACAGGGGCTATGGCTACACCTTC

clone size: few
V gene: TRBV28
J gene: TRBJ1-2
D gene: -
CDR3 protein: CASRGSANYGYTF
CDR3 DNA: TGTGCCAGCAGGGGGTCAGCTAACTATGGCTACACCTTC

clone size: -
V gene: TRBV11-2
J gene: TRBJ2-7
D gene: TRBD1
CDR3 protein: CASSLGHRGYEQYF
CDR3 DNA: TGTGCCAGCAGCTTAGGGCACAGGGGCTACGAGCAGTACTTC

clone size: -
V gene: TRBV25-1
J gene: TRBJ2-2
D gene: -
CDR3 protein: CASSEWRNTGELFF
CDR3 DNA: TGTGCCAGCAGTGAATGGAGGAACACCGGGGAGCTGTTTTTT

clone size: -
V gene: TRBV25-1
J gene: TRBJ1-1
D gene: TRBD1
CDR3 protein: CASSELRGQAFF
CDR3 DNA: TGTGCCAGCAGTGAGTTGAGGGGGCAAGCTTTCTTT

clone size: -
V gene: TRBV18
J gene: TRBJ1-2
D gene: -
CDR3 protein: CASSPGQQTNYGYTF
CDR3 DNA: TGTGCCAGCTCACCCGGACAACAGACTAACTATGGCTACACCTTC

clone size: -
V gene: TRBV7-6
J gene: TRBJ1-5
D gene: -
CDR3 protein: CASSHIIGQGFLNQPQHF
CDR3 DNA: TGTGCCAGCAGCCACATTATAGGCCAGGGGTTTCTCAATCAGCCCCAGCATTTT

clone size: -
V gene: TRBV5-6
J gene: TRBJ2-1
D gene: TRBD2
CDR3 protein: CASTYMGGRAYNEQFF
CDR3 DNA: TGTGCCAGCACCTACATGGGCGGGAGGGCTTACAATGAGCAGTTCTTC

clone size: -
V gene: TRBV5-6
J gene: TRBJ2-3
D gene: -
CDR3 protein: CASSLGDTQYF
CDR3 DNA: TGTGCCAGCAGCCTTGGGGATACGCAGTATTTT

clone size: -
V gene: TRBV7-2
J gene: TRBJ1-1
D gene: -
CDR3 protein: CASSLVAGNTEAFF
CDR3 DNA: TGTGCCAGCAGCTTAGTTGCAGGGAACACTGAAGCTTTCTTT

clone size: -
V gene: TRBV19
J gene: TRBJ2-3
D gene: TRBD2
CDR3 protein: CASTPERGDTDTQYF
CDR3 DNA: TGTGCCAGTACCCCTGAGCGGGGAGACACAGATACGCAGTATTTT

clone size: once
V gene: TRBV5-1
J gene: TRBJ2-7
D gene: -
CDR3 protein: CASSLQPAGRSYEQYF
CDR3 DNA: TGCGCCAGCAGCTTACAGCCGGCGGGGCGTTCCTACGAGCAGTACTTC

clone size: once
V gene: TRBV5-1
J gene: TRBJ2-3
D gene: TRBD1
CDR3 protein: CASSVDRGTDTQYF
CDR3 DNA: TGCGCCAGCAGCGTGGACAGGGGTACAGATACGCAGTATTTT

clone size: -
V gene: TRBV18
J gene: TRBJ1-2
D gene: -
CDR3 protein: CASSPDSSIGYTF
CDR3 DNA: TGTGCCAGCTCACCAGACAGTTCTATTGGCTACACCTTC

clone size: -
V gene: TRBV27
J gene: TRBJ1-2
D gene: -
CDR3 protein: CASSRRTGGGFGYTF
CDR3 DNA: TGTGCCAGCAGTCGTAGGACTGGGGGAGGATTTGGCTACACCTTC

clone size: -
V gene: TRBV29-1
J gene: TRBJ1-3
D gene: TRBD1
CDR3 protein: CSVVGQPSGNTIYF
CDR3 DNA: TGCAGCGTCGTGGGACAGCCCTCTGGAAACACCATATATTTT

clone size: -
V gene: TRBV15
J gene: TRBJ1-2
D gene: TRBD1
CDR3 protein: CATSREGTGFYGYTF
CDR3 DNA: TGTGCCACCAGCAGAGAAGGGACAGGGTTTTATGGCTACACCTTC

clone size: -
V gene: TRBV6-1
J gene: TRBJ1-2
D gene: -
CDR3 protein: CASTLWVSGYTF
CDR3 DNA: TGTGCCAGCACCTTGTGGGTCTCCGGCTACACCTTC

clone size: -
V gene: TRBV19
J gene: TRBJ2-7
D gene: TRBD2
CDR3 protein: CASSISAWSGGIYEQYF
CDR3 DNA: TGTGCCAGTAGTATATCAGCCTGGAGCGGGGGCATCTACGAGCAGTACTTC